What follows is one T cell receptor (beta chain) and its context. This sample stems from a study of beta chain features in type 1 diabetes. Sorting based on CD45RO/CCR7/CD25/CD127/CD95/CD27 separated CD4+ naive, central memory, regulatory and stem cell-like memory cells. Of the isolated RNA, all was reverse transcribed, and so the sequenced material was expressed TCRB transcripts. Using immunoSEQ multiplex PCR, the repertoire was profiled, and TCRdb retains in-frame clones only, with some absent. The sample records 300,000 to 400,000 clones, roughly 12% being singletons. The sequenced sample consisted of naive CD4+ T cells from blood. This clonotype was obtained from a man younger than 30 in good health.

The CDR3 DNA reads TGTGCCAGCTCACCACCTAGGACTAGCGGGAGTACCCCTAGCTCCTACGAGCAGTACTTC. Its translation: CASSPPRTSGSTPSSYEQYF. V and J are TRBV18 and TRBJ2-7, with 13 bases lining up with TRBD2. Germline CDR1 and CDR2: KGHSH and LQKENI. J was trimmed by 0 bases and V by 0 bases; bases with no gene match: 11. CDR3 length: 20 amino acids.